Included here is one T cell receptor (beta chain) sequence, with context. Repertoires were generated with immunoSEQ multiplex PCR, while TCRdb's copy carries only in-frame clones and drops some. The sample includes around 13,000 clones, about nine tenths of them seen just once. These data belong to a study of T cell changes during pregnancy in multiple sclerosis. V lost 4 bases to trimming and J lost 1 base; unmatched junction nucleotides: 4. The length of the CDR3 is 16 residues. The germline gives CDR1 MDHEN, CDR2 SYDVKM. The chain employs TRBV28 and TRBJ1-1, with 12 bases that match TRBD1. This material consisted of CD8+ T cells from peripheral blood mononuclear cells, taken after pregnancy. The sequence was obtained from a female donor in good health, enrolled as a control in a pregnancy study. The CDR3 spells CASSWGQGAKNTEAFF. The CDR3 DNA reads as TGTGCCAGCAGTTGGGGACAGGGGGCGAAGAACACTGAAGCTTTCTTT.